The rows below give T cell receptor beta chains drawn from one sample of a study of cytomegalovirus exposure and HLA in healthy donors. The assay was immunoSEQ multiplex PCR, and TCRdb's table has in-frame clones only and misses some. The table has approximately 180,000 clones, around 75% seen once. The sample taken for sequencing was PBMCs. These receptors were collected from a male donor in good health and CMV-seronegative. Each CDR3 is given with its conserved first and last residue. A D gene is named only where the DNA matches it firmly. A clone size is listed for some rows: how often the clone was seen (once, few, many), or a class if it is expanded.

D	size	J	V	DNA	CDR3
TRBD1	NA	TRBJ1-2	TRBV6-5	TGTGCCAGCAGTTACCTAACAGGGGAATATGGCTACACCTTC	CASSYLTGEYGYTF
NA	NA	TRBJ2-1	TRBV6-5	TGTGCCAGCAGGAGCTCCTACAATGAGCAGTTCTTC	CASRSSYNEQFF
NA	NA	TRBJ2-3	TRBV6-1	TGTGCCAGCAGTGCAGCGCAGTATTTT	CASSAAQYF
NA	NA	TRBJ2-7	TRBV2	TGTGCACCCGGGGGCGGGGGCTCCTACGAGCAGTACTTC	CAPGGGGSYEQYF
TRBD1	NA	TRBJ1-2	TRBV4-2	TGTGCCAGCAGCCAGGCAGGACAGGGGGAAAACTATGGCTACACCTTC	CASSQAGQGENYGYTF
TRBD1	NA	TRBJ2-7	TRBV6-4	TGTGCCAGCAGTGACACAGGGGTTATTTCCTACGAGCAGTACTTC	CASSDTGVISYEQYF
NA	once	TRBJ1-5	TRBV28	TGTGCCACCTCAGGGGATTTGAGCAATCAGCCCCAGCATTTT	CATSGDLSNQPQHF
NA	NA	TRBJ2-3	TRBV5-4	TGTGCCAGCAGAGGAAGCCCGGGTGCAGATACGCAGTATTTT	CASRGSPGADTQYF
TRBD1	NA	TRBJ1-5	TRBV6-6	TGTGCCAGCAGGCTACAGGGGGAGGATCAGCCCCAGCATTTT	CASRLQGEDQPQHF
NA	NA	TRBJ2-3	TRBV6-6	TGTGCCAGCAGTTTTTACACAGATACGCAGTATTTT	CASSFYTDTQYF
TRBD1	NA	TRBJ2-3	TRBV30	TGTGCCTGGAGTCAGGGGGCCACAGATACGCAGTATTTT	CAWSQGATDTQYF
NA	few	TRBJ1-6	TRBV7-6	TGTGCCAGCAGCCCCCTGGGGGGGGTTGGGAATTCACCCCTCCACTTT	CASSPLGGVGNSPLHF
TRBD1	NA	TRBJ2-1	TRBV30	TGTGCCTTCGGGCGGACAGGGCCTAATGAGCAGTTCTTC	CAFGRTGPNEQFF
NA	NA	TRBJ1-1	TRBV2	TGTGCCAGCAGTCCCACAGGTGCAGGGACTGAAGCTTTCTTT	CASSPTGAGTEAFF
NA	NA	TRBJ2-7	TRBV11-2	TGTGCCAGCAGCTCGCACAACTACGAGCAGTACTTC	CASSSHNYEQYF
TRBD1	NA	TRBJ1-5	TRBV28	TGTGCCAGCAGGACAGGGGCTAGCAATCAGCCCCAGCATTTT	CASRTGASNQPQHF
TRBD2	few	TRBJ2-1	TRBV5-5	TGTGCCAGCAGCCCCTCGGGACTAGCGGGAGGAAATGAGCAGTTCTTC	CASSPSGLAGGNEQFF
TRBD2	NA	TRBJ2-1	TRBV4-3	TGCGCCAGCAGCCAAGTAGCTAGCGGGAGGTGGGACAATGAGCAGTTCTTC	CASSQVASGRWDNEQFF
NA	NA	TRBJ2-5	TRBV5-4	TGTGCCAGCAGCTTGGTGGTCGCGCGAGGAGAGACCCAGTACTTC	CASSLVVARGETQYF
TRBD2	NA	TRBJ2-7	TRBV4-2	TGTGCCAGCAGCCAAGAGGGGTTGAGGCGGGAGCGCTCCTACGAGCAGTACTTC	CASSQEGLRRERSYEQYF
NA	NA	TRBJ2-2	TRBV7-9	TGTGCCAGCAGCTTACGAACGCCCCGACAGGCGGACACCGGGGAGCTGTTTTTT	CASSLRTPRQADTGELFF
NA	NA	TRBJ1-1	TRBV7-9	TGTGCCAGCAGCTGGGGAATAGGGGCGAACACTGAAGCTTTCTTT	CASSWGIGANTEAFF